This TCR beta chain was sequenced during a study of blood T cell repertoires in COVID-19 (dated by TCRdb to between 2020 and 2021). With regard to the full study: Samples covering the acute and convalescent phases of COVID-19 were provided by collaborators in the United States, Italy and Spain. The material from the prospective study consisted of cDNA or gDNA derived from T cells, B-cell-depleted T cells, or PBMCs. The dataset comprised deeply sampled blood TCRbeta repertoires from subjects exposed to, actively infected with, or recovered from COVID-19. The repertoires were released in a freely available public database meant as a resource for research on the immune response to SARS-CoV-2. Samples came from the ongoing ImmuneRACE study (first 160 participants) plus 1,254 subjects from 6 global collaborators. A de-identified subject ID, COVID-19 status, age in years and sex were almost always included in the sample metadata. HLA class I and class II types, where available, came from metadata supplied by the sample provider rather than from assay-based typing.

The CDR3 runs 15 residues from the cysteine to the phenylalanine. Only the CDR3 region is kept as DNA, spanning 45 bases read in frame from base 1. V is pruned by 0 bases and J by 3 bases, leaving 1 base of the junction without a gene match. Based on the germline V gene, the CDR1 and CDR2 sequences are SGHRS and YFSETQ. What the study reported, not specific to this receptor: The amount of clinical and demographic metadata varied by source and participant and was provided uncurated.

In Seattle, one collaborating source enrolled patients while the infection was active and tracked those patients longitudinally over the course of disease. Each collaborating institution followed its own protocols to collect whole blood in K2EDTA tubes. For TCRbeta analysis, collaborators shipped samples in one of three forms: frozen whole blood, isolated PBMCs, or DNA extracted from either of those sample types. The immunoSEQ Assay, a bias-controlled multiplex PCR, was used to amplify TCRbeta CDR3 regions from genomic DNA. Per the original workflow: The number of nucleated cells in each sample was estimated from the amplification of reference gene primers within the assay. To quantify the absolute abundance of each unique TCRbeta CDR3 rearrangement, sequence reads were collapsed and filtered. For each sample, productive Simpson clonality was calculated by taking the square root of Simpson's diversity index across productive rearrangements. The clones in this table, taken by TCRdb from immuneACCESS, are in-frame only. Not every clone is retained; where verified, under half of the shortfall comes from an unresolved V gene, and the cause of the rest is unknown. V, J and clone size reflect that table, while D and trimming were determined from the DNA. The sample data list approximately 290,000 clones, and about four fifths of these were observed just once. The ten largest make up about 15% of the sample.

Regarding this clone: It lacks a known antigen. No clone much larger than this one lies a single base away; base qualities are absent.

The TCR was taken from a person aged 70 to 85 with COVID-19, enrolled during active disease. The chain employs TRBV5-1 and TRBJ2-1; a stretch of 9 junction bases matches TRBD1. What was sequenced was peripheral blood. The nucleotide sequence is TGCGCCAGCAGCTTGGGGGACAGGGACTACAATGAGCAGTTCTTC. Its protein is CASSLGDRDYNEQFF.